Listed below are T cell receptor beta chains from one sample, sequenced in a study of radiotherapy plus CTLA-4 blockade in lung cancer. Assay: immunoSEQ multiplex PCR; the TCRdb copy retains only in-frame clones and omits some. Of tens of thousands of clones detected, 77% appear once; the ten largest clones hold 20% to 25%. The specimen was peripheral blood, collected from a patient treated with radiotherapy plus ipilimumab. The receptors were gathered from a human donor with non-small cell lung cancer that progressed on radiotherapy plus ipilimumab. Both conserved end residues are part of each CDR3. A D gene is named only where the DNA matches it firmly. A clone size is listed for some rows: how often the clone was seen (once, few, many), or a class if it is expanded.

v_call	j_call	clone_size	d_call	cdr3_aa
TRBV5-6	TRBJ2-1	.	.	CASIGIPGSTYDEQFF
TRBV2	TRBJ2-1	once	.	CASSESRGGNEQFF
TRBV28	TRBJ1-2	.	TRBD1	CASSPRTGPYGYTF
TRBV6-5	TRBJ1-3	.	.	CASKVSAGGNTIYF
TRBV28	TRBJ1-2	.	.	CASSLNFAMTGLRGYTF
TRBV19	TRBJ2-1	.	.	CASSLSRSSYNEQFF
TRBV7-2	TRBJ2-2	.	.	CASSLDSWDTGELFF
TRBV28	TRBJ1-5	.	.	CASSLWGNNQPQHF
TRBV4-1	TRBJ2-2	.	TRBD1	CASSHLAPPIGTANTGELFF
TRBV28	TRBJ2-1	.	TRBD2	CASSSSSGGGYNEQFF
TRBV15	TRBJ2-5	.	.	CATSTLQGRPETQYF
TRBV2	TRBJ1-5	.	TRBD1	CASSDGRGHQPQHF
TRBV5-4	TRBJ2-4	.	.	CASSLAGDWGIQYF
TRBV9	TRBJ1-1	.	.	CASSVGQSRTEAFF
TRBV9	TRBJ2-7	.	TRBD2	CASSVDGGVSGYEQYF
TRBV5-1	TRBJ2-7	once	TRBD1	CASSLGQGSGEQYF
TRBV20-1	TRBJ1-1	.	.	CSVGGYTPPPF
TRBV7-2	TRBJ2-2	.	TRBD1	CASSPTTGGGGELFF
TRBV2	TRBJ1-1	.	.	CASSARMMNTEAFF
TRBV11-2	TRBJ1-2	.	.	CASSLRHINYGYTF
TRBV27	TRBJ2-7	.	TRBD1	CASSLGWGQGGFYEQYF
TRBV27	TRBJ1-1	.	.	CASSLGSHNTEAFF
TRBV5-4	TRBJ2-3	.	TRBD2	CASSSEGGISGTDTQYF
TRBV19	TRBJ2-2	.	.	CASSIDLRAGELFF
TRBV18	TRBJ1-6	once	.	CASSPPMNRANSPLHF
TRBV6-1	TRBJ1-3	.	.	CASSEWGQNSGNTIYF
TRBV6-6	TRBJ2-2	few	.	CASSLGLGTGELFF
TRBV2	TRBJ2-7	.	TRBD2	CASSEGAGSYEQYF
TRBV7-9	TRBJ2-3	.	.	CASSPKVEEDTQYF
TRBV4-3	TRBJ1-5	.	.	CASSASAYSNQPQHF
TRBV9	TRBJ2-1	.	.	CASSVDGDYNEQFF
TRBV15	TRBJ1-3	.	.	CATSRDLEVSGNTIYF
TRBV11-2	TRBJ1-1	.	TRBD1	CASSFYPGTGEGTEAFF
TRBV19	TRBJ1-5	.	.	CASSMFGGSNQPQHF
TRBV4-2	TRBJ1-2	.	TRBD1	CASSQADRGGGSYGYTF
TRBV29-1	TRBJ1-5	.	TRBD1	CSVRQGANQPQHF
TRBV6-5	TRBJ1-1	.	.	CASSPGGGTEAFF
TRBV28	TRBJ2-7	.	TRBD1	CASSSDRRVRYEQYF
TRBV11-3	TRBJ1-2	.	.	CASSQLTSAPGDYGYTF
TRBV5-1	TRBJ2-2	.	.	CASSLPKALSGELFF
TRBV2	TRBJ2-1	.	TRBD1	CASSETGTGFYNEQFF
TRBV18	TRBJ2-7	.	.	CASSPRDTEDYEQYF